This entry is about one TCR beta chain. This sample was included in a study of CD8 T cells in Susac syndrome. After extraction with the RNeasy kit, roughly 0.5 to 1 ug of the RNA was reverse transcribed using random hexamers. A multiplex approach, immunoSEQ multiplex PCR, amplified TCR beta CDR3 across 54 Vbeta and 13 Jbeta. MiXCR, run by TCRdb on the immunoSEQ multiplex PCR reads, gives a single entry per CDR3 protein. The sample lists more than 95,000 distinct CDR3 sequences, about 92% occurring once. Sequencing of TCR beta drew on CD8+ and CD4+ T cells from blood. TEMRA cells were FACS-enriched and CD8+ and CD4+ T cells negatively isolated. The CDR3 has 14 residues. Germline CDR1 reads SGHTA; CDR2 reads FQGNSA. The V segment lost 4 bases and the J segment 4 bases; nucleotides outside the gene matches: 3.

This rearrangement joins TRBV7-2 to TRBJ1-2; 10 positions agree with TRBD1. The receptor comes from a human donor with multiple sclerosis. Sequenced sample: CD4+ T cells from PBMCs. The CDR3 nucleotides are TGTGCCAGCAGCTCCGGGACAGGGGTCTATGGCTACACCTTC. Its protein product is CASSSGTGVYGYTF.